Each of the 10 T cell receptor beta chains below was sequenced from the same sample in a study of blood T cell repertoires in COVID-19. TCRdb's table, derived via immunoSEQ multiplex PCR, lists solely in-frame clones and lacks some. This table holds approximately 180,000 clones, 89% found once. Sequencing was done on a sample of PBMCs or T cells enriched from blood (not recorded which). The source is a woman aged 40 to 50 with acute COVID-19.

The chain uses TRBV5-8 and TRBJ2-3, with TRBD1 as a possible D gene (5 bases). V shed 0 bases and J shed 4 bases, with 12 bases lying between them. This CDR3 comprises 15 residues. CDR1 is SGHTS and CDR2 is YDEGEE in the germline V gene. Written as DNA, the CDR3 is TGTGCCAGCAGCTTGGAAGGGGTGGCCGCAGATACGCAGTATTTT. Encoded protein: CASSLEGVAADTQYF.

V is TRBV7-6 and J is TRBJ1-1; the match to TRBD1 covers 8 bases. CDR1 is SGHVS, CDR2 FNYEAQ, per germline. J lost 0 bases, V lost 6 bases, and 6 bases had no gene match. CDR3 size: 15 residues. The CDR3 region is CASRLGTGMNTEAFF. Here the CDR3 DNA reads TGTGCCAGCAGACTAGGGACAGGCATGAACACTGAAGCTTTCTTT.

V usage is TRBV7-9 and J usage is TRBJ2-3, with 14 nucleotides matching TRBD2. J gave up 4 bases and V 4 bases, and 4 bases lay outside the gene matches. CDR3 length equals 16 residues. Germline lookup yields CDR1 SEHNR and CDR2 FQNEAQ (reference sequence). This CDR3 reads CASSYGLAGGADTQYF. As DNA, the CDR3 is TGTGCCAGCAGCTACGGACTAGCGGGAGGCGCAGATACGCAGTATTTT.

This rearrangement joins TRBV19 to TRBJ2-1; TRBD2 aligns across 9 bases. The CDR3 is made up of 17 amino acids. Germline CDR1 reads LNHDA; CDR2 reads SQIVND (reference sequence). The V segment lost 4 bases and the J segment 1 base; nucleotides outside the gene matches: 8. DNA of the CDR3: TGTGCCAGTAGTAGGGGCGGGAGGGGAACTTCCTACAATGAGCAGTTCTTC. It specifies CASSRGGRGTSYNEQFF. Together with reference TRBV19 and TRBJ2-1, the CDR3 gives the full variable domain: DGGITQSPKYLFRKEGQNVTLSCEQNLNHDAMYWYRQDPGQGLRLIYYSQIVNDFQKGDIAEGYSVSREKKESFPLTVTSAQKNPTAFYLCASSRGGRGTSYNEQFFGPGTRLTVL.

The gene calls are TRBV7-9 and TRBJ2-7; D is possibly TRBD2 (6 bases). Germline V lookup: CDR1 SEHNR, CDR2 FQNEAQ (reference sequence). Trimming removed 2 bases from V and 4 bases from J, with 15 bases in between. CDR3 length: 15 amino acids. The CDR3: CASSLSREPRYEQYF. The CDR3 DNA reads TGTGCCAGCAGCTTATCTCGGGAGCCGAGGTACGAGCAGTACTTC.

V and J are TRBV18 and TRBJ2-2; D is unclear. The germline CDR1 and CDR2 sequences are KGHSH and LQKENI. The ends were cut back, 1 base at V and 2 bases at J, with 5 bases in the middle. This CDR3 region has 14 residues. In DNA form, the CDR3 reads TGTGCCAGCTCACCACGCGGCAACACCGGGGAGCTGTTTTTT. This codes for CASSPRGNTGELFF.

The CDR3 here is CASSSTGRSPYNEQFF. The CDR3 region has the DNA TGTGCCAGTAGTAGTACAGGGAGATCCCCCTACAATGAGCAGTTCTTC. The chain employs TRBV19 and TRBJ2-1; tentative D call: TRBD1 (6 bases). Trimming took 4 bases from V and 2 from J, leaving 15 bases between them. Germline loops: CDR1 LNHDA, CDR2 SQIVND (reference sequence). The CDR3 spans 16 residues.

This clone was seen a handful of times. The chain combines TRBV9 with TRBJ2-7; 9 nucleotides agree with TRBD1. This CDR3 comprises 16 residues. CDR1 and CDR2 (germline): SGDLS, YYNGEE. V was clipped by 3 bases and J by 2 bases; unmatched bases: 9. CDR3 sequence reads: CASSARGGQGPYEQYF. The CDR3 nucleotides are TGTGCCAGCAGCGCGAGAGGGGGACAGGGTCCCTACGAGCAGTACTTC.

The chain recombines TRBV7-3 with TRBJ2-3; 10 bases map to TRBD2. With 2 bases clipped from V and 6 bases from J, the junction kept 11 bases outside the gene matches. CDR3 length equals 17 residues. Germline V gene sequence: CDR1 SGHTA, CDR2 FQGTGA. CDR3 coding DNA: TGTGCCAGCAGCTTACTCGGAAGCGGGGGGGCCGCGGATACGCAGTATTTT. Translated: CASSLLGSGGAADTQYF.

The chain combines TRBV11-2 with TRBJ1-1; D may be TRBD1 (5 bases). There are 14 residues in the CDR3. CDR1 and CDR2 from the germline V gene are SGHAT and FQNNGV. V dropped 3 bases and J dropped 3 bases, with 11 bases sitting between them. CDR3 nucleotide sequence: TGTGCCAGCAGCTTTGGGGGGTGGGACACTGAAGCTTTCTTT. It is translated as CASSFGGWDTEAFF.